This T cell receptor beta chain derives from a study of blood T cell repertoires in COVID-19. Whole-study context: Samples representing acute and convalescent COVID-19 were sourced from the United States, Italy and Spain. PBMCs, B-cell-depleted T cells, or T cells were the source of the cDNA or gDNA that made up the material.

The CDR3 extends over 14 amino acids. With V trimmed by 4 bases and J by 5 bases, 5 bases remained unmatched. Germline CDR1 and CDR2: SGHRS and YFSETQ. As handled by the study authors: It was from reference gene primer amplification that nucleated cell counts were estimated. Only in-frame clones appear in the TCRdb table, and some are missing; sequencing was by immunoSEQ multiplex PCR. V and J calls and clone size follow that table, whereas D and trimming were derived from the DNA. The table has under 300,000 clones, roughly nine tenths seen once. The clonotype was recovered from a woman aged 40 to 50 who had recovered from COVID-19. Sequenced material: peripheral blood. The chain carries TRBV5-1 and TRBJ2-5, with 10 bases that match TRBD1. The CDR3 sequence: CASSPGQGYETQYF. CDR3 bases: TGCGCCAGCAGCCCGGGACAGGGGTATGAGACCCAGTACTTC.